These T cell receptor beta chains were read from a single sample in a study of CD4 T cells in relation to SARS-CoV-2 and coronaviruses. These receptors' antigens are unknown. Some clones are missing from TCRdb's copy, which holds only in-frame ones; the method was immunoSEQ multiplex PCR. The sample yields 35,000 to 50,000 clones, about 80% seen once. Sequenced: naive CD4+ T cells from PBMCs, cultured in vitro. The receptors stem from an adult with COVID-19. Each CDR3 is given with its conserved first and last residue. The order of the fields is V gene, J gene, clone size, D gene, CDR3 DNA, CDR3 protein. D genes are given only for firm matches. Size values are once, few and many counts, or a class for expanded clones, and some rows have none.

v_call: TRBV13
j_call: TRBJ2-7
clone_size: NA
d_call: TRBD2
cdr3_nt: TGTGCCAGCAGCTTCAGGACTAGCGGTCCCTACGAGCAGTACTTC
cdr3_aa: CASSFRTSGPYEQYF

v_call: TRBV20-1
j_call: TRBJ2-1
clone_size: few
d_call: TRBD2
cdr3_nt: TGCAGTGCTAGTGGGACTAATGCTTTCAATGAGCAGTTCTTC
cdr3_aa: CSASGTNAFNEQFF

v_call: TRBV28
j_call: TRBJ1-2
clone_size: once
d_call: NA
cdr3_nt: TGTGCCAGCAGTTTATGGGACGCCCTCGGCTATGGCTACACCTTC
cdr3_aa: CASSLWDALGYGYTF

v_call: TRBV29-1
j_call: TRBJ2-3
clone_size: NA
d_call: NA
cdr3_nt: TGCAGCGTTGAGATGGTGCAGGGCACAGATACGCAGTATTTT
cdr3_aa: CSVEMVQGTDTQYF

v_call: TRBV15
j_call: TRBJ1-5
clone_size: NA
d_call: NA
cdr3_nt: TGTGCCACCAGCAGAGACTTCCAGCCCCAGCATTTT
cdr3_aa: CATSRDFQPQHF

v_call: TRBV5-1
j_call: TRBJ1-1
clone_size: once
d_call: NA
cdr3_nt: TGCGCCAGCAGCCCGCGAAGAATGAACACTGAAGCTTTCTTT
cdr3_aa: CASSPRRMNTEAFF

v_call: TRBV12-3/TRBV12-4
j_call: TRBJ1-1
clone_size: NA
d_call: NA
cdr3_nt: TGTGCCAGCACCTGGGGCACTGAAGCTTTCTTT
cdr3_aa: CASTWGTEAFF

v_call: TRBV28
j_call: TRBJ1-3
clone_size: NA
d_call: TRBD1
cdr3_nt: TGTGCCAGCAGTAACCGCGACAGGGAGAACACCATATATTTT
cdr3_aa: CASSNRDRENTIYF

v_call: TRBV2
j_call: TRBJ1-5
clone_size: once
d_call: NA
cdr3_nt: TGTGCCAGCAGGGGGGCTGGGCAGCCCCAGCATTTT
cdr3_aa: CASRGAGQPQHF

v_call: TRBV7-2
j_call: TRBJ1-2
clone_size: NA
d_call: TRBD1
cdr3_nt: TGTGCCAGCAGGGTAGGACAGGCTTTTGGCTACACCTTC
cdr3_aa: CASRVGQAFGYTF

v_call: TRBV14
j_call: TRBJ2-7
clone_size: NA
d_call: TRBD2
cdr3_nt: TGTGCCAGCAGCCAAGGGGCCAGCGGGGTAACCTACGAGCAGTACTTC
cdr3_aa: CASSQGASGVTYEQYF

v_call: TRBV7-3
j_call: TRBJ2-1
clone_size: NA
d_call: TRBD1
cdr3_nt: TGTGCCAGCAGCCCGGGACAGGGGATCCCTAATGAGCAGTTCTTC
cdr3_aa: CASSPGQGIPNEQFF

v_call: TRBV6-6
j_call: TRBJ2-1
clone_size: NA
d_call: TRBD2
cdr3_nt: TGTGCCAGCAGCCGACTAGCGGGAGTGGTTTCCTACAATGAGCAGTTCTTC
cdr3_aa: CASSRLAGVVSYNEQFF

v_call: TRBV28
j_call: TRBJ2-7
clone_size: NA
d_call: NA
cdr3_nt: TGTGCCAGCAGTCAACTCAGGGGTAACTACGAGCAGTACTTC
cdr3_aa: CASSQLRGNYEQYF

v_call: TRBV11-2
j_call: TRBJ2-3
clone_size: NA
d_call: TRBD2
cdr3_nt: TGTGCCAGCAGCTTAGACTATTGGACTAGCGGGAGCGCAGATACGCAGTATTTT
cdr3_aa: CASSLDYWTSGSADTQYF

v_call: TRBV24-1
j_call: TRBJ2-1
clone_size: NA
d_call: NA
cdr3_nt: TGTGCCACCAGTGATTCCGGGACACCTTACAATGAGCAGTTCTTC
cdr3_aa: CATSDSGTPYNEQFF

v_call: TRBV9
j_call: TRBJ2-1
clone_size: NA
d_call: NA
cdr3_nt: TGTGCCAGCAGGTCGCAAGGTCGGAGCGGAGGCTACAATGAGCAGTTCTTC
cdr3_aa: CASRSQGRSGGYNEQFF

v_call: TRBV14
j_call: TRBJ2-1
clone_size: NA
d_call: NA
cdr3_nt: TGTGCCAGCCAAAGTTACCCCGGGGCTGAGCAGTTCTTC
cdr3_aa: CASQSYPGAEQFF

v_call: TRBV9
j_call: TRBJ2-5
clone_size: NA
d_call: NA
cdr3_nt: TGTGCCAGCAGCCGGGGGAGTGAGGAGACCCAGTACTTC
cdr3_aa: CASSRGSEETQYF

v_call: TRBV7-9
j_call: TRBJ1-5
clone_size: NA
d_call: NA
cdr3_nt: TGTGCCAGCAGCTTAGGGACAGGCAATCAGCCCCAGCATTTT
cdr3_aa: CASSLGTGNQPQHF

v_call: TRBV27
j_call: TRBJ1-2
clone_size: NA
d_call: NA
cdr3_nt: TGTGCCAGCAGTTTATCGTTAAAGGGGCCCGGGGGCTACACCTTC
cdr3_aa: CASSLSLKGPGGYTF

v_call: TRBV5-8
j_call: TRBJ2-7
clone_size: NA
d_call: NA
cdr3_nt: TGTGCCAGCAGCTTGGTCAAGGGACGGGGTACCTACGAGCAGTACTTC
cdr3_aa: CASSLVKGRGTYEQYF

v_call: TRBV11-2
j_call: TRBJ1-6
clone_size: NA
d_call: NA
cdr3_nt: TGTGCCAGCAGCTTTTATAATGGATATAATGATTCACCCCTCCACTTT
cdr3_aa: CASSFYNGYNDSPLHF

v_call: TRBV2
j_call: TRBJ1-2
clone_size: NA
d_call: NA
cdr3_nt: TGTGCCAGCAGTGAGGAGACAGGCCCGTATTTCACCTTC
cdr3_aa: CASSEETGPYFTF

v_call: TRBV18
j_call: TRBJ2-7
clone_size: once
d_call: NA
cdr3_nt: TGTGCCAGCTCACCTGTCGACGAAGCCTACGAGCAGTACTTC
cdr3_aa: CASSPVDEAYEQYF

v_call: TRBV28
j_call: TRBJ2-5
clone_size: NA
d_call: NA
cdr3_nt: TGTGCCAGCAGCCCTGATCTGGGCGGGACGGTGGAGACCCAGTACTTC
cdr3_aa: CASSPDLGGTVETQYF

v_call: TRBV4-1
j_call: TRBJ1-1
clone_size: NA
d_call: NA
cdr3_nt: TGCGCCAGCAGTCTAGGGTATGAAGCTTTCTTT
cdr3_aa: CASSLGYEAFF

v_call: TRBV11-2
j_call: TRBJ1-2
clone_size: NA
d_call: NA
cdr3_nt: TGTGCCAGCAGCTTAGAACGCACCTATGGCTACACCTTC
cdr3_aa: CASSLERTYGYTF

v_call: TRBV3-1/TRBV3-2
j_call: TRBJ1-3
clone_size: NA
d_call: TRBD1
cdr3_nt: TGTGCCAGCAGCAGGACAGGGGTAGGAAACACCATATATTTT
cdr3_aa: CASSRTGVGNTIYF

v_call: TRBV11-2
j_call: TRBJ2-3
clone_size: NA
d_call: NA
cdr3_nt: TGTGCCAGCAGCTTAGATCTCACAGATACGCAGTATTTT
cdr3_aa: CASSLDLTDTQYF

v_call: TRBV6-4
j_call: TRBJ2-7
clone_size: NA
d_call: NA
cdr3_nt: TGTGCCAGCAGTACAGGGAGGCGTTTCTACGAGCAGTACTTC
cdr3_aa: CASSTGRRFYEQYF

v_call: TRBV5-4
j_call: TRBJ1-1
clone_size: NA
d_call: NA
cdr3_nt: TGTGCCAGCAGCACCGGGGGGCCTCGGAGCACTGAAGCTTTCTTT
cdr3_aa: CASSTGGPRSTEAFF

v_call: TRBV5-8
j_call: TRBJ2-3
clone_size: NA
d_call: NA
cdr3_nt: TGTGCCAGCATTGGGTGGCGGATAGAGGAGGATACGCAGTATTTT
cdr3_aa: CASIGWRIEEDTQYF

v_call: TRBV29-1
j_call: TRBJ2-7
clone_size: NA
d_call: TRBD1
cdr3_nt: TGCAGCGTTGGGGACAGCTCCTACGAGCAGTACTTC
cdr3_aa: CSVGDSSYEQYF

v_call: TRBV5-1
j_call: TRBJ1-2
clone_size: NA
d_call: NA
cdr3_nt: TGCGCCAGCAGCCTGGAAGGACGGCAGGGGAGCGGCTACACCTTC
cdr3_aa: CASSLEGRQGSGYTF

v_call: TRBV7-3
j_call: TRBJ2-1
clone_size: once
d_call: NA
cdr3_nt: TGTGCCAGCAGCTCAAACACCTACAATGAGCAGTTCTTC
cdr3_aa: CASSSNTYNEQFF

v_call: TRBV12-5
j_call: TRBJ2-1
clone_size: NA
d_call: NA
cdr3_nt: TGTGCTAGTGGTTTGGGTTATAATAACAACGGAAATGAGCAGTTCTTC
cdr3_aa: CASGLGYNNNGNEQFF

v_call: TRBV18
j_call: TRBJ2-2
clone_size: NA
d_call: TRBD2
cdr3_nt: TGTGCCAGCTCACCATCGCAGGCGGGAGGGGCCTCGAACACCGGGGAGCTGTTTTTT
cdr3_aa: CASSPSQAGGASNTGELFF

v_call: TRBV15
j_call: TRBJ1-1
clone_size: NA
d_call: NA
cdr3_nt: TGTGCCACCAGCAGACTTGGAGGCACTGAAGCTTTCTTT
cdr3_aa: CATSRLGGTEAFF

v_call: TRBV19
j_call: TRBJ2-7
clone_size: NA
d_call: NA
cdr3_nt: TGTGCCAGTAGAGAGGGGCTTTTTTTAGGCGAGCAGTACTTC
cdr3_aa: CASREGLFLGEQYF

v_call: TRBV2
j_call: TRBJ1-1
clone_size: NA
d_call: TRBD1
cdr3_nt: TGTGCCAGCAGTGGACAGGGGAACACTGAAGCTTTCTTT
cdr3_aa: CASSGQGNTEAFF

v_call: TRBV20-1
j_call: TRBJ2-5
clone_size: NA
d_call: NA
cdr3_nt: TGCAGTCAAACGGACGTAGAGACCCAGTACTTC
cdr3_aa: CSQTDVETQYF

v_call: TRBV14
j_call: TRBJ1-6
clone_size: few
d_call: TRBD1
cdr3_nt: TGTGCCAGCAGCTCCGGGACAGTGCGATCACCCCTCCACTTT
cdr3_aa: CASSSGTVRSPLHF

v_call: TRBV7-9
j_call: TRBJ2-5
clone_size: NA
d_call: TRBD2
cdr3_nt: TGTGCCAGCAGCTTGGGACTAGCGGGCGCAGAGACCCAGTACTTC
cdr3_aa: CASSLGLAGAETQYF